The table lists the clone carrying this T cell receptor (beta chain) with a few counts. Its antigen is still unknown. The sample belongs to a study of post-analysis software for immune sequencing data. Study-wide context: In terms of disease course, relapsing-remitting, secondary progressive and progressive-relapsing multiple sclerosis were included. Regarding the study as a whole: By F measure, samples from a shared preparation batch strongly co-clustered. Normalized Chao1 diversity was significantly lower in multiple sclerosis patients than in controls. Patients had higher frequencies than controls of about five TRBV segments, including TRBV5-6, TRBV5-1 and TRBV20-1.

Germline lookup yields CDR1 LGHNA and CDR2 YSLEER. The CDR3 loop spans 12 amino acids. V lost 4 bases to trimming and J lost 5 bases, with 6 bases between them. cDNA libraries of TCR beta carried unique molecular identifiers. Between roughly 1 and 10 million T cells gave rise to hundreds of thousands of cDNA molecules. One entry per CDR3 protein results from TCRdb running MiXCR on the PCR reads. The sample has approximately 440,000 distinct CDR3 sequences, less than 45% seen once. The sequenced material came from blood. The sequence was obtained from a girl aged 10 to 17 with multiple sclerosis. This chain uses TRBV4-3 with TRBJ1-5, with D unresolved. The CDR3 loop is CASSPPYQPQHF. The CDR3 nucleotides read TGCGCCAGCAGCCCCCCTTATCAGCCCCAGCATTTT.